Shown below are 8 T cell receptor beta chains from a single sample sequenced in a study of spatial heterogeneity in lung cancer. Time point reported: blood at routine non-recurrence follow-up after resection. TCRdb redid the calling of the 5' RACE reads with MiXCR, one entry per CDR3 protein. The table includes approximately 43,000 distinct CDR3 sequences, about 11% detected once. The source material was PBMCs, sampled at follow-up. The receptor set was obtained from a female donor with early-stage non-small cell lung cancer.

This clonotype was counted many times. The chain has TRBV20-1 and TRBJ1-1; 9 nucleotides line up with TRBD1. This CDR3 contains 14 residues. Germline V CDR1 and CDR2: DFQATT, SNEGSKA (reference sequence). The chain's CDR3 is CSFPGTGRNTEAFF. The CDR3 coding sequence is TGCAGCTTCCCCGGGACAGGGAGGAACACTGAAGCTTTCTTT.

This clonotype was picked up many times. The V and J genes are TRBV29-1 and TRBJ1-2; D is perhaps TRBD1 (6 bases). Germline CDR1 and CDR2: SQVTM and ANQGSEA. V dropped 6 bases and J dropped 2 bases, with 10 bases sitting between them. The length of the CDR3 is 12 residues. DNA for the CDR3: TGCAGCGTACCGGGACACAACTATGGCTACACCTTC. Translated, it gives CSVPGHNYGYTF. Based on the CDR3 plus reference TRBV29-1 and TRBJ1-2, the full variable domain is SAVISQKPSRDICQRGTSLTIQCQVDSQVTMMFWYRQQPGQSLTLIATANQGSEATYESGFVIDKFPISRPNLTFSTLTVSNMSPEDSSIYLCSVPGHNYGYTFGSGTRLTVV.

This clonotype was counted many times. V is TRBV5-1 and J is TRBJ2-7; the match to TRBD1 covers 7 bases. CDR3 size: 14 residues. Germline V gene sequence: CDR1 SGHRS, CDR2 YFSETQ. V lost 3 bases, J lost 2 bases, and 5 bases stayed unmatched. CDR3 coding DNA: TGCGCCAGCAGCTCGGACAGGTTAACCTACGAGCAGTACTTC. This codes for CASSSDRLTYEQYF.

This clonotype came up many times. The chain carries TRBV29-1 and TRBJ2-5; TRBD2 matches 8 bases. The J segment lost 4 bases and the V segment lost 6 bases, leaving 7 bases of the junction unmatched. The length of the CDR3 is 13 residues. Looked up from germline, CDR1 is SQVTM and CDR2 is ANQGSEA. The CDR3 loop reads CSVGAGAGETQYF. CDR3 in DNA: TGCAGCGTCGGAGCGGGGGCAGGAGAGACCCAGTACTTC.

This clonotype was detected ten times or more. The rearrangement uses TRBV7-8 and TRBJ2-2; possibly TRBD1 for D (5 bases). Germline values: CDR1 SGHVS, CDR2 FQNEAQ. The CDR3 loop spans 17 amino acids. The germline V and J ends were trimmed by 1 base and 0 bases, with 12 bases remaining between them. CDR3 loop: CASSLGSGSPNTGELFF. CDR3 DNA sequence: TGTGCCAGCAGCTTAGGGTCAGGGTCCCCGAACACCGGGGAGCTGTTTTTT.

This clonotype was found many times. The V gene is TRBV12-3 or TRBV12-4, the J gene TRBJ2-6; perhaps D is TRBD1 or TRBD2 (5 bases each). Trimming cost V 6 bases and J 0 bases, with 12 bases left between them. There are 16 residues in the CDR3. CDR3 DNA: TGTGCCAGCAGACCAACGGGGACCTCTGGGGCCAACGTCCTGACTTTC. This encodes CASRPTGTSGANVLTF.

About this clonotype: In this CDR3 the conserved last residue, phenylalanine or tryptophan, is missing, so a read error is likely. This chain connects TRBV2 to TRBJ1-1, with D unresolved. Per the germline V gene, CDR1 is SNHLY and CDR2 is FYNNEI. This CDR3 is 10 amino acids long. Trimming cost V 8 bases and J 6 bases, with 7 bases left between them. The CDR3 nucleotides read TGTGCCAGCGGTCTACCTGAAGCTTTCTCT. Residues: CASGLPEAFS.

At least ten counts were recorded for this clonotype. This chain links TRBV6-6 with TRBJ1-1; the match to TRBD1 covers 10 bases. The CDR3 sequence is 14 residues long. Losses at the gene ends were 6 bases for V and 11 bases for J; bases not matched to a gene: 12. The germline gives CDR1 MNHNY, CDR2 SVGAGI (reference sequence). The CDR3 spells CASSVGTGVFEAFF. In nucleotides, the CDR3 is TGTGCCAGCAGCGTTGGGACAGGGGTTTTTGAGGCTTTCTTT.